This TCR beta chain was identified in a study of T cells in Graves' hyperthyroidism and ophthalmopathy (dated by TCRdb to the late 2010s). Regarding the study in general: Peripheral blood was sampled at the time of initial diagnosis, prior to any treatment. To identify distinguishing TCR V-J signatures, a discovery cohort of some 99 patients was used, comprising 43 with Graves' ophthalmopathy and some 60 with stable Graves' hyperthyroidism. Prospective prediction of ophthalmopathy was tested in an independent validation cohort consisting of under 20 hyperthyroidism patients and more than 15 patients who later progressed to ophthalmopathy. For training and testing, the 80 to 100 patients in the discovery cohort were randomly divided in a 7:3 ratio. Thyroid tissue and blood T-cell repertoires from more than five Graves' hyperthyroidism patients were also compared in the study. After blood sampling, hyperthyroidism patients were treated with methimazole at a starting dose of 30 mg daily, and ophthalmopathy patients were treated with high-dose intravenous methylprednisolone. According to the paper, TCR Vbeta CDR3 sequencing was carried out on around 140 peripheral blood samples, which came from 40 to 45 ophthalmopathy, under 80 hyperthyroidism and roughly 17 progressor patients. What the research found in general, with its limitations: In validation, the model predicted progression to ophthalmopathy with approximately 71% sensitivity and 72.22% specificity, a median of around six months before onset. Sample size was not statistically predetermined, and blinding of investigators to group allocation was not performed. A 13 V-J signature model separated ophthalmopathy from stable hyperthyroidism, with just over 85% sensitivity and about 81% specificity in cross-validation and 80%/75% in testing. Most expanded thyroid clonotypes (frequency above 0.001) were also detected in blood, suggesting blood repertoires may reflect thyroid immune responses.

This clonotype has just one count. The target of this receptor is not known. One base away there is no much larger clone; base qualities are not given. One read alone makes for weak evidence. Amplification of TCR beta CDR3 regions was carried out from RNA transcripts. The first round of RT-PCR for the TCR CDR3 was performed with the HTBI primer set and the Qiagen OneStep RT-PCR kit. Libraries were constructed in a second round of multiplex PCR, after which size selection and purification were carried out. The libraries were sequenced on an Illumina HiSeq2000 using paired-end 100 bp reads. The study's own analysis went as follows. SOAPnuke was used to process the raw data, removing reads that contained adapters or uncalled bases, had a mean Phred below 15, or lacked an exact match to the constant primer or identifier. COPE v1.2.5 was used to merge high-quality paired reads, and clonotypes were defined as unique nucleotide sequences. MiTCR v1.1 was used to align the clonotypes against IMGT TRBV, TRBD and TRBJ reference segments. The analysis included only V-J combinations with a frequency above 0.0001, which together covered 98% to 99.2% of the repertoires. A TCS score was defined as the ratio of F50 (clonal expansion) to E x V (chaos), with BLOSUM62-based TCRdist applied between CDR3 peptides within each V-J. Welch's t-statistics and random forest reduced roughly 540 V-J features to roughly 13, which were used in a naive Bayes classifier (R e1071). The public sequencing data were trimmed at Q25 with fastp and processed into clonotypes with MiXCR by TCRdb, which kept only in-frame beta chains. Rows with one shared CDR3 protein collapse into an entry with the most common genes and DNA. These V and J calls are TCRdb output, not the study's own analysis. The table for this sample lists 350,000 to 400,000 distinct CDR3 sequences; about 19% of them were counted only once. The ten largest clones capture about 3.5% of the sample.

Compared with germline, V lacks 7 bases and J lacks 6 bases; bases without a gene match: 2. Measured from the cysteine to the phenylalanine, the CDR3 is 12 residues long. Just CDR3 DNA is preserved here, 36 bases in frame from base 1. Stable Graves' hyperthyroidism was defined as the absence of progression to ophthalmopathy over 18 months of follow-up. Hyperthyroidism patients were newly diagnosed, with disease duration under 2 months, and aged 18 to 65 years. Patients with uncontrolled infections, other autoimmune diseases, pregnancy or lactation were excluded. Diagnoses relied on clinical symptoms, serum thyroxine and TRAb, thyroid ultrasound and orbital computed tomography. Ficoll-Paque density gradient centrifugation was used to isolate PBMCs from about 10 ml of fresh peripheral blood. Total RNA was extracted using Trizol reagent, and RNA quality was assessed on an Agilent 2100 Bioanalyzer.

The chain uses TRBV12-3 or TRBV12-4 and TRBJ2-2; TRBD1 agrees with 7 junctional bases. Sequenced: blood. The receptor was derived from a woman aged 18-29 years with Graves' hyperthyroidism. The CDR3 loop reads CASTTGAGELFF. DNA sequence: TGTGCCAGCACCACAGGGGCCGGGGAGCTGTTTTTT.